This paragraph covers one TCR beta chain sequence. The antigen is unknown. Positively selected for CCR7, the CD45RO-negative cells used as naive CD8 cells excluded terminally differentiated effector memory CD45RA+ cells. All the donors were Caucasian adults who lived in Nashville, Tennessee. The authors loaded 150 to 250 ng DNA, tens of thousands of T cell genomes, into sorted-subset replicate PCRs. Only in-frame clones appear in the TCRdb table, and some are missing; sequencing was by immunoSEQ multiplex PCR. The data contain millions of clones, 90% to 95% of them singletons. The sample comes from a study of shared clonotypes between healthy human individuals. General study points: Clonotypes shared by all four donors outscored non-shared clonotypes in generation probability. Naive CD4 clonotypes overlapped across a handful of donors at approximately 4.5%.

This CDR3 has 15 residues. Germline loops: CDR1 SGDLS, CDR2 YYNGEE. The V end was cut by 6 bases, the J end by 7 bases, with 20 bases between. Sequences were obtained from naive CD8+ T cells from PBMCs. The rearrangement uses TRBV9 and TRBJ2-1; D is perhaps TRBD2 (6 bases). The origin of this receptor is a man aged 18-30 years in good health. Some clones in this sample may be carry-over from other donors' samples. This CDR3 is CASTTLEGVVNEQFF. The CDR3 coding sequence is TGTGCCAGCACCACTCTGGAGGGAGTGGTTAATGAGCAGTTCTTC.